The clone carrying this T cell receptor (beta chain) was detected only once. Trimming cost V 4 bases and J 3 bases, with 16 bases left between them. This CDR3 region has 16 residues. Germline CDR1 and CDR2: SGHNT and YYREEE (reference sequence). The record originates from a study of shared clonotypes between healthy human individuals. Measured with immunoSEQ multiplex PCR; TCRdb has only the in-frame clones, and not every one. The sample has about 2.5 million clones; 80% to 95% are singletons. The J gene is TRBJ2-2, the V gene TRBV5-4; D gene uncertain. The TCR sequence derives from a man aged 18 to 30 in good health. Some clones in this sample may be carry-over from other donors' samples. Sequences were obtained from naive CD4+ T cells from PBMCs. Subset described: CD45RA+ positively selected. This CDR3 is CASSPDSSLDTGELFF. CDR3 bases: TGTGCCAGCAGCCCCGACTCGTCTCTCGACACCGGGGAGCTGTTTTTT.